This T cell receptor beta chain was sequenced during a study of CD8 T cells in ankylosing spondylitis. Unmatched junction bases numbered 4, after V lost 0 bases and J lost 5 bases. The CDR3 extends over 15 amino acids. From germline, CDR1 is SGHAT and CDR2 FQNNGV. As to this clonotype: Its antigen is currently unknown.

TCRdb ran MiXCR on the 5' RACE reads and lists one entry per CDR3 protein. The sample shows about 300,000 distinct CDR3 sequences, 20% to 25% of them seen only once. Study observations and caveats: Apparently characteristic of ankylosing spondylitis blood was a TCR beta motif (about eight highly homologous variants).

J is TRBJ2-3 and V is TRBV11-2, with 8 bases aligning to TRBD2. The source is a female donor with ankylosing spondylitis or in good health (not recorded which). The sample comprised blood, either unsorted or a sorted T cell fraction (not recorded which). The CDR3 here is CASSLDSGMGDTQYF. DNA for the CDR3: TGTGCCAGCAGCTTAGATAGCGGGATGGGAGATACGCAGTATTTT.